This T cell receptor (beta chain) was captured in a study of shared clonotypes between healthy human individuals. As for the study in general: CD4 naive cells filled three plates per donor, CD4 memory three, CD8 naive two and CD8 memory one. General study findings and limits: When naive CD4 clonotypes were compared across a handful of donors, around 5% were shared. Lower generation probabilities were found for non-shared clonotypes than for those shared by all four donors.

Worth noting for this clone: The target antigen is unknown.

The CDR3 is 15 residues long. V was clipped by 5 bases and J by 3 bases, with 17 bases between them. Germline CDR1 and CDR2: MDHEN and SYDVKM. Authors' analysis steps: ImmunoSEQ supplied junction-only sequences lacking quality scores, so filtering was different. TCRdb's copy holds only in-frame clones and misses some; the assay was immunoSEQ multiplex PCR. That table supplies the V and J calls and clone size; D and trimming were determined from the DNA. The data contain 1.6 million or so clones, roughly 97% of them seen just once; the ten biggest clones take up approximately 1.1%. The receptor comes from a man aged 25-45 years in good health. The sequenced sample was naive CD4+ T cells sorted from blood. As for subset: CD45RA+ positively selected. The chain employs TRBV28 and TRBJ2-7, with D possibly matching TRBD1 (6 bases). CDR3 DNA sequence: TGTGCCAGCAGTACACAGTGGACAGCTATCTACGAGCAGTACTTC. Protein product: CASSTQWTAIYEQYF.